A selection of T cell receptor beta chains follows, all from one sample in a study of blood T cell repertoires in COVID-19. Here immunoSEQ multiplex PCR was the method, and the copy in TCRdb shows in-frame clones only, minus some. The data show more than 85,000 clones, approximately 88% seen once. Sequencing was carried out using peripheral blood. Receptors originate from a woman aged 60-75 years with acute or convalescent COVID-19. The CDR3 runs from the conserved cysteine through the conserved F or W. Fields, in order: J gene, D gene, clone size, V gene, CDR3 protein, CDR3 DNA. D genes are given only for firm matches. Expanded clones are given a class, and other clones once, few, many or no size at all.

j_gene: TRBJ2-7
d_gene: .
abundance: .
v_gene: TRBV4-1
CDR3aa: CASSQGSSYEQYF
CDR3nt: TGCGCCAGCAGCCAAGGCAGCTCCTACGAGCAGTACTTC

j_gene: TRBJ2-1
d_gene: TRBD2
abundance: .
v_gene: TRBV19
CDR3aa: CASSISRGRAKLNNEQFF
CDR3nt: TGTGCCAGTAGTATTTCTCGCGGGAGGGCCAAGCTCAACAATGAGCAGTTCTTC

j_gene: TRBJ2-1
d_gene: .
abundance: .
v_gene: TRBV11-2
CDR3aa: CASSLDMRDEQFF
CDR3nt: TGTGCCAGCAGCTTAGATATGAGGGATGAGCAGTTCTTC

j_gene: TRBJ2-4
d_gene: TRBD1
abundance: .
v_gene: TRBV25-1
CDR3aa: CATGGNSKNIQYF
CDR3nt: TGTGCCACAGGGGGCAATTCCAAAAACATTCAGTACTTC

j_gene: TRBJ1-1
d_gene: .
abundance: .
v_gene: TRBV28
CDR3aa: CASSLSPGGSGTEAFF
CDR3nt: TGTGCCAGCAGCCTATCGCCGGGTGGTAGTGGGACTGAAGCTTTCTTT

j_gene: TRBJ2-3
d_gene: .
abundance: few
v_gene: TRBV27
CDR3aa: CASNLRAARTDTQYF
CDR3nt: TGTGCCAGCAACCTAAGAGCTGCGCGGACAGATACGCAGTATTTT

j_gene: TRBJ2-7
d_gene: TRBD2
abundance: .
v_gene: TRBV10-3
CDR3aa: CAISAGTSGAYEQYF
CDR3nt: TGTGCCATCAGCGCGGGGACTAGCGGGGCCTACGAGCAGTACTTC

j_gene: TRBJ2-1
d_gene: TRBD2
abundance: .
v_gene: TRBV7-3
CDR3aa: CASSLIGGREGTNEQFF
CDR3nt: TGTGCCAGCAGCTTAATAGGTGGGCGGGAGGGGACGAATGAGCAGTTCTTC

j_gene: TRBJ2-3
d_gene: TRBD2
abundance: .
v_gene: TRBV7-9
CDR3aa: CASSFSGRAERTDTQYF
CDR3nt: TGTGCCAGCAGCTTTAGCGGGAGGGCCGAGCGAACAGATACGCAGTATTTT

j_gene: TRBJ1-2
d_gene: TRBD1
abundance: .
v_gene: TRBV19
CDR3aa: CATSRDRALLNYGYTF
CDR3nt: TGTGCCACGTCCCGGGACAGGGCGCTCCTGAACTATGGCTACACCTTC

j_gene: TRBJ2-3
d_gene: .
abundance: .
v_gene: TRBV2
CDR3aa: CASNRDSRLGTDTQYF
CDR3nt: TGTGCCAGCAATCGGGACTCCCGGCTCGGCACAGATACGCAGTATTTT

j_gene: TRBJ2-5
d_gene: .
abundance: .
v_gene: TRBV29-1
CDR3aa: CSVDAQGKETQYF
CDR3nt: TGCAGCGTTGATGCGCAGGGGAAAGAGACCCAGTACTTC

j_gene: TRBJ1-1
d_gene: .
abundance: .
v_gene: TRBV28
CDR3aa: CASSLEDNTEAFF
CDR3nt: TGTGCCAGCAGTTTAGAGGATAACACTGAAGCTTTCTTT

j_gene: TRBJ2-1
d_gene: .
abundance: .
v_gene: TRBV7-9
CDR3aa: CASSGARNYNEQFF
CDR3nt: TGTGCCAGCAGCGGGGCTCGGAACTACAATGAGCAGTTCTTC

j_gene: TRBJ1-2
d_gene: .
abundance: .
v_gene: TRBV2
CDR3aa: CASEGDLTDYGYTF
CDR3nt: TGTGCCAGCGAAGGGGATCTAACAGACTATGGCTACACCTTC

j_gene: TRBJ2-5
d_gene: .
abundance: .
v_gene: TRBV5-1
CDR3aa: CASSLAGVETQYF
CDR3nt: TGCGCCAGCAGCTTGGCCGGGGTGGAGACCCAGTACTTC

j_gene: TRBJ1-1
d_gene: .
abundance: .
v_gene: TRBV3-1/TRBV3-2
CDR3aa: CASSTGLATEAFF
CDR3nt: TGTGCCAGCAGTACAGGGTTGGCCACTGAAGCTTTCTTT

j_gene: TRBJ1-3
d_gene: .
abundance: .
v_gene: TRBV5-1
CDR3aa: CASSLAGRGTGNTIYF
CDR3nt: TGCGCCAGCAGCTTGGCTGGCAGGGGAACTGGAAACACCATATATTTT

j_gene: TRBJ2-1
d_gene: .
abundance: .
v_gene: TRBV7-9
CDR3aa: CASSRQEDNEQFF
CDR3nt: TGTGCCAGCAGCCGACAGGAGGACAATGAGCAGTTCTTC

j_gene: TRBJ2-7
d_gene: TRBD1
abundance: .
v_gene: TRBV10-3
CDR3aa: CAISRDRSYEQYF
CDR3nt: TGTGCCATCAGCAGGGACAGATCCTACGAGCAGTACTTC

j_gene: TRBJ2-1
d_gene: TRBD1
abundance: .
v_gene: TRBV28
CDR3aa: CASSSTGTEFYNEQFF
CDR3nt: TGTGCCAGCAGTTCGACCGGGACAGAATTCTACAATGAGCAGTTCTTC

j_gene: TRBJ2-7
d_gene: .
abundance: .
v_gene: TRBV11-2
CDR3aa: CASSLAPQGDYEQYF
CDR3nt: TGTGCCAGCAGCTTAGCGCCCCAAGGGGATTACGAGCAGTACTTC

j_gene: TRBJ1-2
d_gene: .
abundance: .
v_gene: TRBV27
CDR3aa: CASRLQGDYGYTF
CDR3nt: TGTGCCAGCAGACTACAGGGCGACTATGGCTACACCTTC

j_gene: TRBJ2-1
d_gene: .
abundance: .
v_gene: TRBV18
CDR3aa: CASSPTIDRPNEQFF
CDR3nt: TGTGCCAGCTCACCGACAATAGACAGACCAAATGAGCAGTTCTTC

j_gene: TRBJ1-1
d_gene: .
abundance: .
v_gene: TRBV21-1
CDR3aa: CASSYLGGCTEAFF
CDR3nt: TGTGCCAGCAGCTATCTCGGAGGGTGCACTGAAGCTTTCTTT

j_gene: TRBJ1-6
d_gene: TRBD1
abundance: .
v_gene: TRBV28
CDR3aa: CASSLLQGASNSPLHF
CDR3nt: TGTGCCAGCAGTTTATTACAGGGGGCCTCTAATTCACCCCTCCACTTT

j_gene: TRBJ1-3
d_gene: .
abundance: .
v_gene: TRBV7-7
CDR3aa: CASSLTPPGALSGNTIYF
CDR3nt: TGTGCTAGCAGCTTAACCCCGCCAGGGGCCCTCTCTGGAAACACCATATATTTT

j_gene: TRBJ1-4
d_gene: .
abundance: .
v_gene: TRBV11-3
CDR3aa: CASSLGPATNEKLFF
CDR3nt: TGTGCCAGCAGCTTAGGGCCTGCAACTAATGAAAAACTGTTTTTT

j_gene: TRBJ2-1
d_gene: TRBD1
abundance: .
v_gene: TRBV27
CDR3aa: CASSLSTGGNEQFF
CDR3nt: TGTGCCAGCAGTTTGAGTACAGGGGGTAATGAGCAGTTCTTC

j_gene: TRBJ1-2
d_gene: .
abundance: .
v_gene: TRBV6-5
CDR3aa: CASSYGRGGLGYTF
CDR3nt: TGTGCCAGCAGTTACGGTCGTGGAGGGCTAGGCTACACCTTC

j_gene: TRBJ2-7
d_gene: .
abundance: .
v_gene: TRBV28
CDR3aa: CASILGGTPEQYF
CDR3nt: TGTGCCAGCATCCTCGGCGGGACTCCGGAGCAGTACTTC

j_gene: TRBJ2-7
d_gene: TRBD1
abundance: .
v_gene: TRBV19
CDR3aa: CASRRGQGSYEQYF
CDR3nt: TGTGCCAGTAGGAGGGGACAGGGGAGCTACGAGCAGTACTTC

j_gene: TRBJ1-1
d_gene: TRBD1
abundance: .
v_gene: TRBV29-1
CDR3aa: CSVGTGGITEAFF
CDR3nt: TGCAGCGTTGGGACAGGGGGGATAACTGAAGCTTTCTTT

j_gene: TRBJ2-3
d_gene: .
abundance: .
v_gene: TRBV30
CDR3aa: CAWPPRTYDTDTQYF
CDR3nt: TGTGCCTGGCCCCCCCGAACATACGACACAGATACGCAGTATTTT

j_gene: TRBJ2-7
d_gene: .
abundance: .
v_gene: TRBV7-2
CDR3aa: CASSLDLGVTYEQYF
CDR3nt: TGTGCCAGCAGCTTAGATCTAGGAGTTACCTACGAGCAGTACTTC

j_gene: TRBJ2-7
d_gene: TRBD2
abundance: .
v_gene: TRBV19
CDR3aa: CASTPSGRNNYEQYF
CDR3nt: TGTGCCAGTACCCCTAGCGGGAGGAACAACTACGAGCAGTACTTC

j_gene: TRBJ1-1
d_gene: TRBD1
abundance: .
v_gene: TRBV24-1
CDR3aa: CATRPDRGDAEAFF
CDR3nt: TGTGCCACCAGACCAGACAGGGGAGACGCTGAAGCTTTCTTT

j_gene: TRBJ2-1
d_gene: TRBD2
abundance: .
v_gene: TRBV2
CDR3aa: CASRRTSGNNEQFF
CDR3nt: TGTGCCAGCAGGAGGACTAGCGGAAACAATGAGCAGTTCTTC